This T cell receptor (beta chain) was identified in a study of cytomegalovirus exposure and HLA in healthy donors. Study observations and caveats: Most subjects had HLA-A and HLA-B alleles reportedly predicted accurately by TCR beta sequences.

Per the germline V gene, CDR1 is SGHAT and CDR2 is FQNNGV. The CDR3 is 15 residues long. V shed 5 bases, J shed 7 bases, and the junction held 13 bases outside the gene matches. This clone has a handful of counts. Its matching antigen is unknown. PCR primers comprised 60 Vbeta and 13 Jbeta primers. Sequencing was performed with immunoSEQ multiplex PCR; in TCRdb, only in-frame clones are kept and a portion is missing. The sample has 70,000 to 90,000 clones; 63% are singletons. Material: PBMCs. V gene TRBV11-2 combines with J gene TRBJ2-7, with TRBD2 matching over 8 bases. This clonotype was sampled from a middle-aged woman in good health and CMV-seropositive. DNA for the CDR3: TGTGCCAGCAGCCGCCTCCTAGCGGGTGGGATGGAGCAGTACTTC. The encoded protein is CASSRLLAGGMEQYF.